What follows describes a single T cell receptor (beta chain). No antigen is known for it. Primers: 60 Vbeta forward and 13 Jbeta reverse. Libraries were prepared by immunoSEQ multiplex PCR; TCRdb keeps only in-frame clonotypes and omits some of them. The table lists some 99,000 clones, around 73% of them singletons, with under 8.5% in the top ten. Germline V gives CDR1 LNHDA, CDR2 SQIVND (reference sequence). CDR3 length: 13 residues. V was clipped by 6 bases and J by 6 bases, with 14 bases between them. This entry comes from a study of cytomegalovirus exposure and HLA in healthy donors. About the study: Researchers found that less than 90% of about 400 genotyped donors fell within the Caucasian-associated ancestry cluster. The study, taken as a whole, reports: A later analysis, which compared TCR beta chains of equal frequency, found the HLA-associated ones more clonally expanded. Later analysis reportedly placed an Asian-associated ancestry cluster below the roughly 690-donor mean in N-insertions.

V gene TRBV19 combines with J gene TRBJ1-1; tentative D call: TRBD1 (5 bases). The source material was PBMCs. The source is a man aged 35 to 55 in good health and CMV-seronegative. CDR3 DNA sequence: TGTGCCAGTAGGAAAAACGCAGGGTCTGAAGCTTTCTTT. This translates into CASRKNAGSEAFF.